The 30 T cell receptor beta chains below all came from one sample that was sequenced in a study of blood T cells in healthy people across ages. Then a second PCR, running about 7 to 11 cycles, was carried out with a sample-barcoded 5' primer and a J-beta primer mix. TCRdb recomputed calls from the 5' RACE reads with MiXCR, one row per CDR3 protein. The sample has 1.5 million to 1.9 million distinct CDR3 sequences; about 42% are singletons. The source material was blood. The receptors originated from a young woman in good health.

As regards this clonotype: The junction and the germline gene differ at one end; a read error may be behind it. This chain connects TRBV7-9 to TRBJ1-2, with D tentatively TRBD1 (5 bases). CDR1 SEHNR and CDR2 FQNEAQ come from the germline V gene (reference sequence). CDR3 length equals 12 residues. The CDR3 nucleotides read TGTGCCAGCAGCCCCGGACAAGCTGGCCACACCTTC. Encoded protein: CASSPGQAGHTF.

This chain links TRBV5-1 with TRBJ2-7; 7 nucleotides agree with TRBD1. This CDR3 spans 14 amino acids. Germline V gives CDR1 SGHRS, CDR2 YFSETQ. V lost 7 bases and J lost 7; bases outside the gene matches: 14. The CDR3: CASLPQTGSNEQYF. The CDR3 DNA reads TGCGCCAGCCTTCCTCAGACAGGGTCCAATGAGCAGTACTTC.

The chain combines TRBV2 with TRBJ2-1; TRBD2 might be the D (7 bases). The CDR3 sequence is 12 residues long. Germline V gene lookup returns CDR1 SNHLY and CDR2 FYNNEI. Between the trimmed V and J ends, which lost 8 bases and 10 bases, there was a span of 15 bases. The CDR3 loop is CASGGAGTEQFF. In DNA, the CDR3 is TGTGCCAGCGGGGGGGCCGGGACAGAGCAGTTCTTC.

The rearrangement uses TRBV4-3 and TRBJ2-7; TRBD2 aligns across 12 bases. The CDR3 consists of 17 residues. CDR1 is LGHNA, CDR2 YSLEER, per germline. V shed 1 base and J 2 bases; nucleotides not matched to a gene: 6. Here the CDR3 DNA reads TGCGCCAGCAGCCAAGGGGAGACTAGCGGGGGAACCTACGAGCAGTACTTC. The encoded protein is CASSQGETSGGTYEQYF.

The chain has TRBV13 and TRBJ2-2; 9 bases are shared with TRBD2. The germline gives CDR1 PRHDT, CDR2 FYEKMQ (reference sequence). CDR3 length: 14 residues. The V segment lost 2 bases and the J segment 6 bases; nucleotides outside the gene matches: 1. The CDR3 DNA follows: TGTGCCAGCAGCTTAACTAGCGGGCCCGGGGAGCTGTTTTTT. Amino acids: CASSLTSGPGELFF.

This clonotype showed up many times. This sequence joins TRBV12-3 or TRBV12-4 and TRBJ2-1; a weak D match, TRBD2 (6 bases). The germline V and J ends were trimmed by 0 bases and 1 base, with 10 bases remaining between them. This CDR3 is 16 amino acids long. DNA of the CDR3: TGTGCCAGCAGTTTAGCCCTCGGGGGTTCCTACAATGAGCAGTTCTTC. It is translated as CASSLALGGSYNEQFF.

The CDR3: CSARDQSWVLYGYTF. Here the CDR3 DNA reads TGCAGTGCTAGAGATCAGAGTTGGGTACTCTATGGCTACACCTTC. This chain uses TRBV20-1 with TRBJ1-2; D ambiguous. The CDR3 contains 15 residues. Between the trimmed V and J ends, which lost 0 bases and 4 bases, there was a span of 15 bases. CDR1 and CDR2 (germline): DFQATT, SNEGSKA (reference sequence).

This clonotype was observed once. This sequence joins TRBV7-2 and TRBJ1-4; 7 positions agree with TRBD1. The CDR3 totals 14 residues. In germline, CDR1 is SGHTA, CDR2 FQGNSA. Unmatched junction bases numbered 7, after V lost 5 bases and J lost 7 bases. In DNA form, the CDR3 reads TGTGCCAGCAGCGCAACAGGGGCCGGTGAAAAACTGTTTTTT. Translation gives CASSATGAGEKLFF. Drawing the rest from reference TRBV7-2 and TRBJ1-4, the complete variable domain is GAGVSQSPSNKVTEKGKDVELRCDPISGHTALYWYRQSLGQGLEFLIYFQGNSAPDKSGLPSDRFSAERTGGSVSTLTIQRTQQEDSAVYLCASSATGAGEKLFFGSGTQLSVL.

The V gene is TRBV12-3 or TRBV12-4, the J gene TRBJ2-2; 9 bases are a match to TRBD2. The CDR3 has 17 amino acids. The V and J ends lost 8 bases and 4 bases, in that order; junction bases with no gene match: 14. The CDR3: CASSLLLAGRFTGELFF. The CDR3 DNA sequence: TGTGCCAGCTCACTACTTCTAGCGGGGCGGTTCACCGGGGAGCTGTTTTTT.

This clonotype was seen repeatedly, ten times or more. The genes are TRBV20-1 and TRBJ1-2, with D perhaps TRBD1 (6 bases). This CDR3 region has 13 residues. V lost 3 bases, J lost 2 bases, and 10 bases lay in between. CDR1 and CDR2 from the germline V gene are DFQATT and SNEGSKA (reference sequence). The CDR3 DNA reads TGCAGTGCTAGGACAGGCACGAACTATGGCTACACCTTC. Translated, it gives CSARTGTNYGYTF.

This clonotype was observed a few times. The chain uses TRBV6-5 and TRBJ1-1, with TRBD1 as a possible D gene (6 bases). This CDR3 has 13 residues. V lost 9 bases and J lost 0, with 11 bases in between. Per the germline V gene, CDR1 is MNHEY and CDR2 is SVGAGI. The CDR3 spells CASGGRVNTEAFF. For the CDR3, the DNA is TGTGCCAGTGGGGGGCGGGTGAACACTGAAGCTTTCTTT.

With regard to this clonotype: Since a much larger clone is just one base distant, this may be a read error. The V and J genes are TRBV7-2 and TRBJ2-5, with a tentative D call TRBD2 (5 bases). CDR1 and CDR2 (germline): SGHTA, FQGNSA. The CDR3 runs 14 residues. CDR3 sequence: CAGSLNSGSNEQYF. The CDR3 coding sequence is TGTGCCGGCAGCTTAAACAGCGGCAGTAATGAGCAGTACTTC.

The chain joins TRBV5-1 to TRBJ1-4, with 7 bases identical to TRBD1. Germline V gene sequence: CDR1 SGHRS, CDR2 YFSETQ. After removal of 5 bases from V and 6 bases from J, the junction contained 7 bases not matched to a gene. The CDR3 totals 14 residues. CDR3 sequence (DNA): TGCGCCAGCAGTCGCACAGGGGCGGATGAAAAACTGTTTTTT. As protein: CASSRTGADEKLFF.

V usage is TRBV27 and J usage is TRBJ2-1; D is tentatively TRBD1 or TRBD2 (5 bases each). Germline loops: CDR1 MNHEY, CDR2 SMNVEV (reference sequence). This CDR3 spans 16 amino acids. Trimming took off 5 bases at V and 8 bases at J, with 22 bases between the two ends. CDR3 protein: CASSLGRGKLEHEQFF. The CDR3 DNA follows: TGTGCCAGCAGTCTGGGACGGGGAAAACTGGAGCATGAGCAGTTCTTC.

In the case of this clonotype: Given a much more abundant clone one base away, this may be a read error. V usage is TRBV10-3 and J usage is TRBJ2-3; D is perhaps TRBD2 (6 bases). The CDR3 runs to 13 residues. Germline V CDR1 and CDR2: ENHRY, SYGVKD. The CDR3 loop reads CAVREDGPDTQYF. In DNA, the CDR3 is TGTGCCGTCAGGGAGGACGGGCCAGATACGCAGTATTTT.

The chain combines TRBV7-9 with TRBJ1-2; no firm D call. CDR3 length: 13 residues. The germline gives CDR1 SEHNR, CDR2 FQNEAQ (reference sequence). V lost 1 base and J lost 7, with 10 bases in between. CDR3 DNA: TGTGCCAGCAGCTTAGGGCCGAGCTCTGGCTACACCTTC. This codes for CASSLGPSSGYTF.

This clonotype occurred a few times. V is TRBV19 and J is TRBJ1-2; TRBD1 is a possible D gene (6 bases). Germline loops: CDR1 LNHDA, CDR2 SQIVND (reference sequence). This CDR3 comprises 15 residues. The V and J ends lost 4 bases and 5 bases respectively, with 17 bases between them. The CDR3 bases are TGTGCCAGTAGTACCACAGGGATCGGGCTTTATGGCTACACCTTC. It codes for CASSTTGIGLYGYTF.

The chain uses TRBV7-2 and TRBJ2-7; D is possibly TRBD2 (6 bases). This CDR3 region has 14 residues. Germline V CDR1 and CDR2: SGHTA, FQGNSA. The V end lost 5 bases, the J end lost 6 bases, and 17 bases lay between the germline ends. CDR3 protein: CASSAGGRFREQYF. The CDR3 bases are TGTGCCAGCAGCGCTGGGGGGAGGTTCCGCGAGCAGTACTTC.

The CDR3 coding sequence is TGCGCCAGCAGCTTGTTCGGACTAGCGACTGCCGGGGAGCTGTTTTTT. It yields the protein CASSLFGLATAGELFF. The V gene is TRBV5-1, the J gene TRBJ2-2; 9 bases are shared with TRBD2. The V segment lost 1 base and the J segment 6 bases; nucleotides outside the gene matches: 7. The CDR3 consists of 16 residues. The V gene's germline CDR1 is SGHRS and CDR2 YFSETQ.

This clonotype has a handful of counts. The V gene is TRBV18, the J gene TRBJ2-5; TRBD2 aligns across 10 bases. Germline CDR1 KGHSH, CDR2 LQKENI. The CDR3 sequence is 14 residues long. With V trimmed by 5 bases and J by 3 bases, 3 bases remained unmatched. This CDR3 reads CASSIAGGEETQYF. The CDR3, as DNA: TGTGCCAGCTCAATAGCGGGAGGAGAAGAGACCCAGTACTTC.

The chain joins TRBV5-1 to TRBJ1-4; D is ambiguous. The germline V and J ends were trimmed by 0 bases and 1 base, with 10 bases remaining between them. In germline, CDR1 is SGHRS, CDR2 YFSETQ. The CDR3 runs to 16 residues. The chain's CDR3 is CASSLAGGVTNEKLFF. The CDR3 DNA follows: TGCGCCAGCAGCTTGGCCGGAGGAGTAACTAATGAAAAACTGTTTTTT. The full variable domain, rest sourced from reference TRBV5-1 and TRBJ1-4, is KAGVTQTPRYLIKTRGQQVTLSCSPISGHRSVSWYQQTPGQGLQFLFEYFSETQRNKGNFPGRFSGRQFSNSRSEMNVSTLELGDSALYLCASSLAGGVTNEKLFFGSGTQLSVL.

The V gene is TRBV5-1, the J gene TRBJ2-1, with D unclear. The CDR3 is 16 residues long. Germline loops: CDR1 SGHRS, CDR2 YFSETQ. V was trimmed by 1 base and J by 8 bases, leaving 19 bases between them. The CDR3 region has the DNA TGCGCCAGCAGCTTGTCATCTGCGACCGAATACTATGAGCAGTTCTTC. This gives the protein CASSLSSATEYYEQFF.

The chain joins TRBV20-1 to TRBJ1-2; D ambiguous. The V end was cut by 2 bases, the J end by 4 bases, with 14 bases between. CDR3 length: 14 amino acids. The germline gives CDR1 DFQATT, CDR2 SNEGSKA (reference sequence). The CDR3 bases are TGCAGTGCTAGATTTCCGGGAAAGGGCTATGGCTACACCTTC. It yields the protein CSARFPGKGYGYTF.

The V and J genes are TRBV29-1 and TRBJ2-7, with TRBD1 identical over 9 bases. This CDR3 comprises 11 residues. Germline loops: CDR1 SQVTM, CDR2 ANQGSEA. V shed 6 bases and J 5 bases; nucleotides not matched to a gene: 2. The CDR3 sequence: CSVGTGNEQYF. In nucleotides, the CDR3 is TGCAGCGTCGGGACAGGGAACGAGCAGTACTTC.

A few counts support this clonotype. The rearrangement uses TRBV29-1 and TRBJ2-7; a weak D match, TRBD2 (5 bases). The ends were cut back, 6 bases at V and 1 base at J, with 16 bases in the middle. The CDR3 loop spans 14 amino acids. Germline V gene data show CDR1 as SQVTM and CDR2 as ANQGSEA. This CDR3 is CSVQAGLLSYEQYF. For the CDR3, the DNA is TGCAGCGTGCAAGCCGGACTGTTATCCTACGAGCAGTACTTC.

The chain uses TRBV6-5 and TRBJ1-6; D uncertain. Trimming took off 5 bases at V and 8 bases at J, with 10 bases between the two ends. Looked up from germline, CDR1 is MNHEY and CDR2 is SVGAGI. The CDR3 runs 13 residues. This CDR3 is CASSDGWDSPLHF. For the CDR3, the DNA is TGTGCCAGCAGTGACGGGTGGGATTCACCCCTCCACTTT.

Turning to this clonotype: Mismatch with germline at one junction end may stem from a read error. V usage is TRBV5-1 and J usage is TRBJ1-3; D is unresolved. The CDR3 totals 15 residues. Germline assignment: CDR1 SGHRS and CDR2 YFSETQ. The CDR3 is CASSLGTVSGNTVYF. CDR3 coding DNA: TGCGCCAGCAGCTTGGGAACAGTATCTGGAAACACCGTATATTTT. Supplemented by reference TRBV5-1 and TRBJ1-3, the full variable domain reads KAGVTQTPRYLIKTRGQQVTLSCSPISGHRSVSWYQQTPGQGLQFLFEYFSETQRNKGNFPGRFSGRQFSNSRSEMNVSTLELGDSALYLCASSLGTVSGNTVYFGEGSWLTVV.

The sample holds a few counts of this clonotype. Written as DNA, the CDR3 is TGTGCCAGCAGCCCCTATGGGCAGGCGAGCTCCTACGAGCAGTACTTC. Translation gives CASSPYGQASSYEQYF. This chain joins TRBV9 and TRBJ2-7; no firm D call. Germline V gene data show CDR1 as SGDLS and CDR2 as YYNGEE. The V end lost 4 bases, the J end lost 0 bases, and 17 bases lay between the germline ends. The CDR3 loop spans 16 amino acids.

A remark on this clonotype: A much larger clone lies a single base off, so this may be a read error. This chain joins TRBV20-1 and TRBJ2-7, with D uncertain. Germline-derived CDR1 and CDR2 are DFQATT and SNEGSKA (reference sequence). The CDR3 length is 13 residues. With 5 bases removed from V and 2 bases from J, the gap between germline ends came to 13 bases. CDR3 residues: CSAGTLNTYEQYF. In nucleotides, the CDR3 is TGCAGTGCTGGTACACTAAATACCTACGAGCAGTACTTC.

The chain recombines TRBV19 with TRBJ1-6; 8 bases are shared with TRBD1. Looked up from germline, CDR1 is LNHDA and CDR2 is SQIVND (reference sequence). The CDR3 consists of 16 residues. The ends lost 3 bases at V and 8 bases at J; junction bases unmatched: 9. As DNA, the CDR3 is TGTGCCAGTAGTATTGGTACAGGGGGTTTCTATTCACCCCTCCACTTT. Its protein product is CASSIGTGGFYSPLHF.